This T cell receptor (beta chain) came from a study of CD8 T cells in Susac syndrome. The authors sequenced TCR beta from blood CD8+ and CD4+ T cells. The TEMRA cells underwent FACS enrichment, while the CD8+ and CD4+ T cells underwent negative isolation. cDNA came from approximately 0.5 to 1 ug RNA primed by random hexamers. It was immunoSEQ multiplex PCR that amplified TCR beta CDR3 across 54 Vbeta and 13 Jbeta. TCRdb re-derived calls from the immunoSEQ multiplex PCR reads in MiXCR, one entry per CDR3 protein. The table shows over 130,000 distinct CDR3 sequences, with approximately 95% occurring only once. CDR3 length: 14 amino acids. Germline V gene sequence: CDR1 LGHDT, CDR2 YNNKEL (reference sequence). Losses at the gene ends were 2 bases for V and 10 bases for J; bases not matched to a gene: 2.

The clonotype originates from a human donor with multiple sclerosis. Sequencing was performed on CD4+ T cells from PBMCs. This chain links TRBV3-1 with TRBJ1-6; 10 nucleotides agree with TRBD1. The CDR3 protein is CASSQRDRGSPLHF. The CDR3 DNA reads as TGTGCCAGCAGCCAACGGGACAGGGGCTCACCCCTCCACTTT.